The clone carrying this T cell receptor (beta chain) was observed at least ten times. There were TCR beta CDR3 regions amplified from RNA transcripts. HTBI primers were employed in a first-round RT-PCR of the TCR CDR3. TCRdb called the multiplex PCR reads again in MiXCR, with one record for every CDR3 protein. There are about 690,000 distinct CDR3 sequences in the sample; about 18% occur only once, and about 16% lies in the top ten. CDR1 is SGDLS, CDR2 YYNGEE, per germline. The CDR3 consists of 14 residues. Between the trimmed V and J ends, which lost 4 bases and 8 bases, there was a span of 16 bases. The sample originates from a study of T cells in Graves' hyperthyroidism and ophthalmopathy.

The sequence came from a man in his fifties with Graves' hyperthyroidism. Sequenced input: blood. V is TRBV9 and J is TRBJ2-1; D is perhaps TRBD2 (6 bases). The CDR3 coding sequence is TGTGCCAGCAGCCAGAGGCCGGGAGTCGATGAGCAGTTCTTC. Translated: CASSQRPGVDEQFF.